Below are 30 T cell receptor beta chains sequenced from a single sample in a study of T cell responses to AZD1222 COVID-19 vaccine. Clones were read by immunoSEQ multiplex PCR, and TCRdb kept only the in-frame ones, dropping some. Here the sample spans some 94,000 clones, approximately 92% being singletons. This specimen consisted of peripheral blood, obtained on day 0 of AZD1222 vaccination. Source of these receptors: an adult in good health.

V is TRBV5-1 and J is TRBJ2-5; TRBD1 is a possible D gene (6 bases). V was cut by 2 bases and J by 0 bases, with 11 bases left in between. The CDR3 has 15 amino acids. Germline V CDR1 and CDR2: SGHRS, YFSETQ. This chain's CDR3 is CASSFPTGYQETQYF. DNA of the CDR3: TGCGCCAGCAGCTTCCCTACAGGGTACCAAGAGACCCAGTACTTC.

J is TRBJ1-6 and V is TRBV5-1; 7 nucleotides align to TRBD1. Germline CDR1 and CDR2: SGHRS and YFSETQ. With V trimmed by 4 bases and J by 5 bases, 6 bases remained unmatched. This CDR3 has 15 amino acids. The CDR3 DNA reads TGCGCCAGCAGCCCAGGACAGGCGGATAATTCACCCCTCCACTTT. The encoded protein is CASSPGQADNSPLHF.

The chain couples TRBV7-2 to TRBJ2-3; the D gene is possibly TRBD2 (5 bases). V lost 5 bases and J 0 bases, leaving 18 bases between the germline ends. Germline CDR1 and CDR2: SGHTA and FQGNSA. The CDR3 length is 17 residues. The CDR3 DNA reads TGTGCCAGCAGCCGGCGGGCTGGGCTGATTAGCACAGATACGCAGTATTTT. Translation gives CASSRRAGLISTDTQYF.

This clone was seen a handful of times. The chain combines TRBV9 with TRBJ2-1; D unclear. CDR1 SGDLS and CDR2 YYNGEE come from the germline V gene. The CDR3 totals 12 residues. The V end lost 6 bases, the J end lost 6 bases, and 10 bases lay between the germline ends. The CDR3 here is CASTGLGNEQFF. The CDR3 nucleotides read TGTGCCAGCACGGGCCTCGGCAATGAGCAGTTCTTC.

CDR3 coding DNA: TGCGCCAGCAGCCAAGGGGTCAGACAGCCCCAGCATTTT. Amino acid sequence: CASSQGVRQPQHF. The V call is TRBV4-3, the J call TRBJ1-5; D gene uncertain. Germline V gives CDR1 LGHNA, CDR2 YSLEER. The V gene lost 1 base and the J gene lost 7 bases, with 8 bases spanning the gap. The CDR3 covers 13 residues.

This chain uses TRBV5-6 with TRBJ1-6, with D perhaps matching TRBD1 (5 bases). The CDR3 is 13 residues long. The V and J ends lost 0 bases and 7 bases respectively, with 5 bases between them. The germline CDR1 and CDR2 sequences are SGHDT and YYEEEE. The CDR3 here is CASSLGGNSPLHF. As DNA, the CDR3 is TGTGCCAGCAGCTTGGGGGGGAATTCACCCCTCCACTTT.

This chain links TRBV10-3 with TRBJ2-5; no definite D call. The V gene's germline CDR1 is ENHRY and CDR2 SYGVKD. Trimming pared 3 bases from V and 0 bases from J, leaving 5 bases between. The CDR3 extends over 13 amino acids. CDR3 bases: TGTGCCATCAGTGAATGGGACCAAGAGACCCAGTACTTC. Translating gives CAISEWDQETQYF.

The rearrangement links TRBV27 to TRBJ1-2; possible D gene TRBD1, 6 bases. V lost 5 bases to trimming and J lost 6 bases, with 16 bases between them. The CDR3 spans 14 residues. Germline assignment: CDR1 MNHEY and CDR2 SMNVEV (reference sequence). CDR3 nucleotides: TGTGCCAGCAGTAGGGGGGGCGAGGGCGATGGCTACACCTTC. Its protein product is CASSRGGEGDGYTF.

This rearrangement joins TRBV6-5 to TRBJ1-5; D is ambiguous. Germline loops: CDR1 MNHEY, CDR2 SVGAGI. Trimming stripped 0 bases from V and 2 bases from J, with 8 bases between. The CDR3 runs to 15 residues. The CDR3 sequence is CASSYSKTGNQPQHF. The CDR3 region has the DNA TGTGCCAGCAGTTACTCGAAGACGGGCAATCAGCCCCAGCATTTT.

CDR3 sequence (DNA): TGTGCCAGCAGCTTACAGCATCGAGGACTAGCGGGGTCACAAGAGACCCAGTACTTC. It yields the protein CASSLQHRGLAGSQETQYF. This chain joins TRBV7-3 and TRBJ2-5, with TRBD2 matching 12 bases. This CDR3 contains 19 residues. Germline lookup yields CDR1 SGHTA and CDR2 FQGTGA. V lost 2 bases, J lost 2 bases, and 12 bases stayed unmatched.

The V and J genes are TRBV5-6 and TRBJ1-3; D ambiguous. Trimming pared 0 bases from V and 0 bases from J, leaving 10 bases between. This CDR3 is 16 amino acids long. Germline CDR1 SGHDT, CDR2 YYEEEE. CDR3 amino acids: CASSLVGRSSGNTIYF. CDR3 DNA sequence: TGTGCCAGCAGCTTGGTTGGCAGGAGCTCTGGAAACACCATATATTTT.

This chain links TRBV7-2 with TRBJ1-1, with 7 bases aligning to TRBD1. Germline assignment: CDR1 SGHTA and CDR2 FQGNSA. The V gene end was trimmed by 6 bases and the J gene end by 1 base; junction bases not matched to a gene: 2. This CDR3 is built from 13 residues. The CDR3 DNA is TGTGCCAGCAGATGGACAGGGAACACTGAAGCTTTCTTT. Translated, it gives CASRWTGNTEAFF.

The chain uses TRBV14 and TRBJ2-3; D is ambiguous. This CDR3 is built from 12 residues. V lost 4 bases, J lost 5 bases, and 7 bases lay in between. CDR1 is SGHDN, CDR2 FVKESK, per germline. CDR3 nucleotide sequence: TGTGCCAGCAGCCCTCTCCGAGATACGCAGTATTTT. It yields the protein CASSPLRDTQYF.

The chain combines TRBV4-1 with TRBJ2-5, with D uncertain. The CDR3 totals 12 residues. Germline assignment: CDR1 MGHRA and CDR2 YSYEKL. V shed 3 bases and J shed 3 bases, with 5 bases lying between them. The chain's CDR3 is CASSQVKETQYF. CDR3 sequence (DNA): TGCGCCAGCAGCCAGGTAAAAGAGACCCAGTACTTC.

This clone was counted once. The gene calls are TRBV6-5 and TRBJ1-5, with D perhaps TRBD1 (6 bases). This CDR3 has 15 residues. CDR1 is MNHEY and CDR2 is SVGAGI in the germline V gene. The V gene lost 6 bases and the J gene lost 2 bases, with 14 bases spanning the gap. The CDR3 loop is CASSETRGGNQPQHF. CDR3 sequence (DNA): TGTGCCAGCAGCGAGACCAGGGGAGGCAATCAGCCCCAGCATTTT.

The chain recombines TRBV5-1 with TRBJ2-5; D perhaps matches TRBD1 (5 bases). The V gene lost 5 bases and the J gene lost 5 bases, with 16 bases spanning the gap. Germline V gene sequence: CDR1 SGHRS, CDR2 YFSETQ. The length of the CDR3 is 14 residues. This chain's CDR3 is CASRRTSGKETQYF. CDR3 nucleotide sequence: TGCGCCAGCAGGAGGACATCAGGCAAGGAGACCCAGTACTTC.

The chain carries TRBV5-1 and TRBJ2-7; D is uncertain. CDR1 SGHRS and CDR2 YFSETQ come from the germline V gene. Trimming shortened V by 4 bases and J by 3 bases, and 8 bases separated the two germline ends. The CDR3 has 12 amino acids. The CDR3 spells CASSPPGYEQYF. As DNA, the CDR3 is TGCGCCAGCAGCCCCCCCGGCTACGAGCAGTACTTC.

V and J are TRBV5-4 and TRBJ2-7, with 11 bases lining up with TRBD1. CDR1 SGHNT and CDR2 YYREEE come from the germline V gene (reference sequence). Trimming removed 4 bases from V and 6 bases from J; junction bases left unmatched: 6. This CDR3 contains 14 residues. The DNA of the CDR3 is TGTGCCAGCAGCGGGACAGGGGGAGACTCCGAGCAGTACTTC. Residues: CASSGTGGDSEQYF.

The chain has TRBV5-5 and TRBJ2-3; a possible D gene is TRBD2 (6 bases). Germline values: CDR1 SGHKS, CDR2 YYEKEE (reference sequence). This CDR3 is 13 amino acids long. Trimming left V 5 bases short and J 6 bases short, with 13 bases between. The CDR3 region is CASRDGGTDTQYF. For the CDR3, the DNA is TGTGCCAGCAGAGACGGGGGTACGGATACGCAGTATTTT.

The chain combines TRBV5-8 with TRBJ1-2, with unresolved D. Trimming removed 4 bases from V and 11 bases from J, with 15 bases in between. CDR3 length equals 12 residues. Germline-derived CDR1 and CDR2 are SGHTS and YDEGEE. CDR3 in DNA: TGTGCCAGCAGCCCCGAACTTTTCGGATACACCTTC. It translates to CASSPELFGYTF.

This chain connects TRBV7-9 to TRBJ1-5, with D tentatively TRBD1 (6 bases). Trimming stripped 2 bases from V and 5 bases from J, with 16 bases between. CDR1 is SEHNR, CDR2 FQNEAQ, per germline (reference sequence). CDR3 length: 16 residues. The CDR3 nucleotides read TGTGCCAGCAGCTTATCGCCCGGGACAATCCATCAGCCCCAGCATTTT. It specifies CASSLSPGTIHQPQHF.

The sample holds one count of this clone. Other DNA sequences in the sample encode the same CDR3. V usage is TRBV20-1 and J usage is TRBJ2-5; no firm D call. This CDR3 contains 10 residues. The V end lost 6 bases, the J end lost 1 base, and 3 bases lay between the germline ends. Germline CDR1 DFQATT, CDR2 SNEGSKA (reference sequence). Here the CDR3 reads CSATQETQYF. The CDR3 DNA follows: TGCAGTGCAACCCAAGAGACCCAGTACTTC.

The V gene is TRBV6-2 or TRBV6-3, the J gene TRBJ2-3, with 9 bases identical to TRBD2. Trimming at V came to 5 bases and at J to 6 bases, leaving 9 bases not matched to a gene. Germline V gene sequence: CDR1 MNHEY, CDR2 SVGEGT. The CDR3 length is 15 residues. The CDR3 loop is CASSLPSGVVDTQYF. CDR3 coding DNA: TGTGCCAGCAGTCTACCTAGCGGGGTAGTGGATACGCAGTATTTT.

The chain combines TRBV28 with TRBJ1-5; D uncertain. The CDR3 extends over 12 amino acids. V lost 6 bases and J lost 6, with 9 bases in between. Germline V gives CDR1 MDHEN, CDR2 SYDVKM. The DNA for the CDR3 is TGTGCCAGCAGCCAAGGCGGTCAGCCCCAGCATTTT. Protein sequence: CASSQGGQPQHF.

The chain links TRBV3-1 (or the pseudogene TRBV3-2) to TRBJ1-6; D unclear. Trimming took 4 bases from V and 4 from J, leaving 11 bases between them. Germline V CDR1 and CDR2: LGHDT, YNNKEL (reference sequence). The CDR3 sequence is 15 residues long. CDR3 in amino acids: CASSPEAVYNSPLHF. Here the CDR3 DNA reads TGTGCCAGCAGCCCGGAGGCAGTATATAATTCACCCCTCCACTTT.

The chain recombines TRBV29-1 with TRBJ2-1; weak D call: TRBD1 (7 bases). Trimming removed 7 bases from V and 8 bases from J, with 18 bases in between. CDR3 size: 13 residues. Germline V CDR1 and CDR2: SQVTM, ANQGSEA. CDR3: CSGGQVSGDEQFF. The CDR3, as DNA: TGCAGCGGTGGACAGGTCTCGGGGGATGAGCAGTTCTTC.

The table lists this clone with a few counts. The chain uses TRBV6-5 and TRBJ1-6; 10 bases agree with TRBD1. This CDR3 region has 15 residues. CDR1 and CDR2 (germline): MNHEY, SVGAGI. Trimming at V came to 4 bases and at J to 10 bases, leaving 7 bases not matched to a gene. In DNA, the CDR3 is TGTGCCAGCAGTTCCCGGACAGGGGGAGGATCACCCCTCCACTTT. Translating gives CASSSRTGGGSPLHF.

V gene TRBV19 combines with J gene TRBJ1-6; the D is unclear. The CDR3 has 17 residues. In germline, CDR1 is LNHDA, CDR2 SQIVND (reference sequence). With 1 base removed from V and 0 bases from J, the gap between germline ends came to 10 bases. CDR3 amino acids: CASSIAATSSYNSPLHF. The CDR3 DNA sequence: TGTGCCAGTAGTATAGCAGCTACAAGCTCCTATAATTCACCCCTCCACTTT. The full variable domain, completed using reference TRBV19 and TRBJ1-6, is DGGITQSPKYLFRKEGQNVTLSCEQNLNHDAMYWYRQDPGQGLRLIYYSQIVNDFQKGDIAEGYSVSREKKESFPLTVTSAQKNPTAFYLCASSIAATSSYNSPLHFGNGTRLTVT.

This chain links TRBV29-1 with TRBJ1-3; TRBD1 is a possible D gene (5 bases). The ends were cut back, 6 bases at V and 4 bases at J, with 16 bases in the middle. The germline CDR1 and CDR2 sequences are SQVTM and ANQGSEA. The CDR3 is 14 amino acids. The CDR3 sequence: CSVRDSFGGNTIYF. CDR3 DNA sequence: TGCAGCGTAAGGGACTCCTTCGGGGGAAACACCATATATTTT.

The chain recombines TRBV6-2 or TRBV6-3 with TRBJ2-1; 10 positions match TRBD2. V shed 0 bases, J shed 5 bases, and the junction held 4 bases outside the gene matches. This CDR3 has 16 residues. Germline V gene lookup returns CDR1 MNHEY and CDR2 SVGEGT. The CDR3 reads CASSYSPSGSNNEQFF. CDR3 sequence (DNA): TGTGCCAGCAGTTACTCGCCTAGCGGGAGCAACAATGAGCAGTTCTTC.